This entry concerns a single T cell receptor (beta chain). The antigen it binds to is not known. The CDR3 runs 14 amino acids, cysteine and phenylalanine included. Here the CDR3 DNA is all that survives: 42 bases in frame from base 1. According to the germline V gene, CDR1 reads SGHRS and CDR2 reads YFSETQ. V is reduced by 4 bases and J by 2 bases, leaving a spacing of 12 bases between them. The cohort was made up of about 670 healthy bone marrow donors. Cohort members were all nominally healthy when sampled, although unrecorded immune exposures were likely present. The donor was CMV seropositive and belonged to the group of 250 to 300 seropositive cohort members. Every donor gave a peripheral blood sample, and the peripheral blood mononuclear cells from that sample were used for TCR beta sequencing. The Qiagen DNeasy Blood Extraction Kit was used to extract genomic DNA from the blood cell samples.

Receptors were amplified or captured by the immunoSEQ multiplex PCR assay. For the multiplex PCR, a mixture combining 60 forward primers for TCR Vbeta segments and 13 reverse primers for TCR Jbeta segments was used. The CDR3 region of rearranged TCR beta genes was amplified from genomic DNA by a multiplex PCR assay. Amplified TCR beta libraries were sequenced as 87-base-pair reads on the Illumina HiSeq System. Turning to the authors' computational methods: Across the 700 or so repertoires, a later analysis counted 80 million or so unique TCR beta chains, around 11 million of which were shared by at least two donors. To remove PCR and sequencing errors, raw reads were error-corrected and collapsed into unique sequences using a nearest-neighbor algorithm that merged closely related sequences. Alignment of CDR3 sequences to IMGT reference sequences was used to assign V, D and J gene segments. For a sequence to be retained, a match of at least six nucleotides to both a V gene segment and a J gene segment was required. Rearrangements were called productive when the CDR3 lacked stop codons and stayed in frame with V and J; all others were non-productive. CDR3 was defined by IMGT convention, running from the second conserved V-encoded cysteine to the conserved J-encoded phenylalanine. Sequences without an unambiguous match to a single V gene segment were excluded from the earlier analysis of about 640 of the donors. In an earlier analysis of several hundred of the donors, V segments were called functional above 56.7% productive rearrangements and were called segregating when the between-donor standard deviation exceeded 5%. A statistical classification framework was built for diagnosing cytomegalovirus status from the catalog of TCR beta chain sequences. A later analysis assigned V and J genes by comparing TCR nucleotide sequences with IMGT/GENE-DB human TR gene sequences. In a later analysis, CDR3 sequences and most-parsimonious VDJ recombination scenarios were assigned using the TCRdist pipeline. In a later analysis, each TCR beta chain was defined by its CDR3 amino acid sequence together with its V-gene family, and reads lacking a unique V-gene family were excluded. As a way to deal with suspected cross-contamination and a sequencing artifact, a later analysis dropped 450 to 600 nucleotide sequences that were highly shared and had low generation probability. For each public chain, a later analysis derived a clonal expansion index from normalized ranks of inferred template counts within each repertoire. In a later analysis, generation probabilities were computed with a VDJ recombination model fitted to out-of-frame rearrangements, and the resulting probabilities were checked against IGoR. Hypergeometric tests were used in a later analysis to score TCR-TCR, TCR-HLA and TCR-CMV co-occurrence, with a repertoire-size bias correction applied to the TCR pairs. False discovery rates were estimated in a later analysis by permuting HLA or CMV assignments 20 times. In a later analysis, co-occurring TCRs were grouped using DBSCAN, and TCRdist sequence similarity was added for clustering within HLA-allele-positive subsets. Repertoires with fewer than 30,000 or more than 120,000 public chains, plus five repertoires with anomalous nucleotide sharing, were excluded from co-occurrence clustering. In TCRdb, the immuneACCESS table is reduced to in-frame sequences with V and J assigned. These tables do not hold every clone; where another copy was compared, an unresolved V gene accounts for under half, and the others remain unexplained. V and J calls and clone size are as listed in that table; D and trimming were resolved from the DNA. Per the sample table, the count is tens of thousands of clones. The ten top clones hold 3.8% of the sample.

This sample is drawn from a study of cytomegalovirus exposure and HLA in healthy donors (dated by TCRdb to 2016 to 2017). About the investigation overall: An earlier analysis of several hundred of the donors reported 250 to 300 Gb of sequence data and 100 million to 140 million unique TCR beta sequences from about 179 million T cells. An early release covering roughly 580 HLA-typed donors comprised about 300 gigabases of sequencing data and tens of millions of unique TCR sequences. The genetic ancestry cluster associated with self-reported Caucasian donors included around four fifths of the 398 genotyped donors. The study aimed to test whether cataloging public T cell receptors could reveal signatures of past pathogen exposure. Using immunosequencing, the study profiled T cell repertoires from around 670 subjects and related those repertoires to cytomegalovirus serostatus. A separate validation cohort of approximately 120 different subjects was used in addition to the roughly 720-subject first cohort. To predict cytomegalovirus infection status, the study brought together high-throughput TCR immunosequencing, statistical association of individual TCRs with disease status, and machine learning. A later analysis re-examined previously published TCR beta repertoires from 600 to 700 donors and added high-resolution HLA genotyping to investigate patterns of TCR occurrence. In the later analysis, no new phenotypic data were used to find candidate immune exposures; instead, reliance was placed on TCR beta sequences and their occurrence across donors. An earlier analysis of roughly 580 of the donors used high-throughput TCR beta sequencing to judge whether each TCR beta V gene segment behaved as functional or pseudogenic. Donor age, sex, ethnicity and CMV serostatus were compiled together with the repertoire data. Genome-wide SNP genotypes for about 60% of the roughly 700 donors were used in a later genetic analysis, which treated that subset as a discovery cohort. All discovery cohort repertoires had been generated using a single sequencing platform. Both class I and class II loci were covered by HLA typing, at four-digit resolution. Typing coverage varied by locus: 629-630 donors for A, B, C, DRB1 and DQB1; roughly 510 for DQA1; around 610 for DPA1; 450 to 480 for DPB1. Four to six DR-DQ haplotypes were handled as single units for association and clustering, since linkage in the cohort was strong. Among 398 genotyped donors of the cohort, an average of approximately 240,000 unique TCR beta nucleotide sequences were sequenced per donor, roughly 20% of them non-productive. What the research found in general, with its limitations: A later analysis reported that several top co-occurrence clusters appeared linked to parvovirus B19, influenza, CMV and Epstein-Barr virus. A cluster of highly shared sequence variants was judged likely to be a technical artifact of the sequencing pipeline. The 87-base-pair reads could not distinguish some IMGT-functional V segments, including TRBV6-2 and TRBV6-3, so those segments were excluded. In the study, approximately 160 TCR beta chains were listed as associated with cytomegalovirus. When HLA alleles, especially DR and DQ, strongly co-occurred, TCR associations were difficult to assign to individual alleles. The only immune exposure information available for the cohort was CMV serostatus. The classifier was reported to diagnose cytomegalovirus status with high specificity and sensitivity in both the original and validation cohorts. In a later analysis, HLA-associated TCR beta chains were found to be more clonally expanded and to have lower generation probabilities than equally common non-associated chains. In a later analysis, TCR association rates were found to vary across HLA loci, with the most associated TCRs seen for DRB1 alleles and the fewest for HLA-C alleles. The authors suggested that the approach could potentially be generalized to other disease states and immunological phenotypes. A further reported finding was that TCR beta sequences accurately predicted the HLA-A and HLA-B alleles for most subjects in the first cohort. The presence/absence analyses assumed that sequencing depth was roughly uniform across donors, and that assumption may not be true. Compared with the roughly 700-donor mean, donors in an Asian-associated ancestry cluster had fewer N-insertions in productive TCRs, according to a later genetic analysis. Most TCR sequences were observed very rarely across donors, whereas some public TCRs were present in many individuals. This cohort had only TCR beta chains sequenced, and the lack of alpha or paired-chain data limited which features could be detected. Because HLA typing was unavailable for some donors at each locus, only the typed subset was used in association tests. A later analysis found that most CMV-associated TCR beta chains appeared HLA-restricted, with HLA associations seemingly driven largely by CMV exposure. An earlier analysis of around 500 of the donors showed that most TCR beta V segments appeared in productive rearrangements either about 87% or about 30% of the time, which broadly matched IMGT annotations. A later analysis associated around 16,000 TCR beta sequences with specific HLA alleles at a false discovery rate of 0.05. In vitro tests confirmed that a few of the cytomegalovirus-associated TCR beta chains recognize cytomegalovirus antigens. The earlier analysis of about 600 of the donors excluded some 15 rarely observed V segments, including chromosome 9 orphons, because counts were too low. In a later genetic analysis, a missense DCLRE1C variant was associated with V-gene and J-gene trimming of TCR beta chains, and the association was replicated in an independent cohort. Linkage disequilibrium might explain the correlated functional status among segregating V segments, but an unknown experimental factor could not be ruled out.

The V gene is TRBV5-1 and the J gene is TRBJ2-5; the D segment could be TRBD2, given 6 matching bases. The sample was PBMCs. This TCR derives from a female donor in good health and CMV-seropositive. The CDR3 protein: CASSREGLQETQYF. The DNA reads as follows: TGCGCCAGCAGCCGAGAGGGACTGCAAGAGACCCAGTACTTC.